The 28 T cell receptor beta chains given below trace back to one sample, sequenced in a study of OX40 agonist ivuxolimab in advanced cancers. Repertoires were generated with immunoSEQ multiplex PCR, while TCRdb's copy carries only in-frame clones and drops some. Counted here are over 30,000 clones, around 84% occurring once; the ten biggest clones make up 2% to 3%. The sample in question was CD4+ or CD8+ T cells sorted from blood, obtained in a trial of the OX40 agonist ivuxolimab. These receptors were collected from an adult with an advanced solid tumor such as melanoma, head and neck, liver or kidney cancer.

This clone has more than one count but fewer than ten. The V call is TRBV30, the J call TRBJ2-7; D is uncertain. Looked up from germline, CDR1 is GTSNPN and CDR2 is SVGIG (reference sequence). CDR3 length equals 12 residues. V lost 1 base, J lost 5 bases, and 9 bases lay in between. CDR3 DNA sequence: TGTGCCTGGAGTGGGGCAGCCGACGAGCAGTACTTC. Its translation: CAWSGAADEQYF.

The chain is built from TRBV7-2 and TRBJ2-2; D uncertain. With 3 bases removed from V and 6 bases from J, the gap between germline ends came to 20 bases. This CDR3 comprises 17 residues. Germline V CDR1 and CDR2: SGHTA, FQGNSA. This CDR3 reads CASSFAVTTLKPGELFF. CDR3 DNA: TGTGCCAGCAGCTTCGCCGTGACAACACTTAAACCCGGGGAGCTGTTTTTT. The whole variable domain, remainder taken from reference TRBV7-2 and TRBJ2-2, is GAGVSQSPSNKVTEKGKDVELRCDPISGHTALYWYRQSLGQGLEFLIYFQGNSAPDKSGLPSDRFSAERTGGSVSTLTIQRTQQEDSAVYLCASSFAVTTLKPGELFFGEGSRLTVL.

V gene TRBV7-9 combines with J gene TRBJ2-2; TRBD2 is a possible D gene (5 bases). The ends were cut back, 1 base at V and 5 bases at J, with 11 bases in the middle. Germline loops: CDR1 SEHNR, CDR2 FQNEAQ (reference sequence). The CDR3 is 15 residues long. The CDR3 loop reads CASSLVEGSTGELFF. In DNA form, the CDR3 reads TGTGCCAGCAGCTTAGTTGAGGGAAGTACCGGGGAGCTGTTTTTT.

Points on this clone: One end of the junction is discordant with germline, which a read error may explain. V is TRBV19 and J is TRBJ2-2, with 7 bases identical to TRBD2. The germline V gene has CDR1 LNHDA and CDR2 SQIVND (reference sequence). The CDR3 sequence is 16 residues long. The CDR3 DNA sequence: TGTGCCAGTAGTTGGGCGGGAGCGACGAACACCGGGGAGCTGCTTTTT. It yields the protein CASSWAGATNTGELLF.

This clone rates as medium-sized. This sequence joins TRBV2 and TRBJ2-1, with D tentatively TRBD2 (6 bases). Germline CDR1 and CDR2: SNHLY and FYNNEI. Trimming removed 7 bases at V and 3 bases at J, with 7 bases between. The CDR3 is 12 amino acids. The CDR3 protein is CASTSDYNEQFF. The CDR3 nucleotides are TGTGCCAGCACTAGCGACTACAATGAGCAGTTCTTC.

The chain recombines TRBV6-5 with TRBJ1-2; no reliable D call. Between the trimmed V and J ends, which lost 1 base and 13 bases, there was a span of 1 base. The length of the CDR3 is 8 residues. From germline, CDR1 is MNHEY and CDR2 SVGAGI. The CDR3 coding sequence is TGTGCCAGCAGTTACTTCACCTTC. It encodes CASSYFTF.

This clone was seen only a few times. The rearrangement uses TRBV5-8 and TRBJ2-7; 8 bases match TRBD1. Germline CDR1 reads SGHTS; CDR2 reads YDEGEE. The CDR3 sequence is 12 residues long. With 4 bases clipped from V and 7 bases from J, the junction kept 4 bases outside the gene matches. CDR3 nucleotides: TGTGCCAGCAGCAGGACAGGGAATGAGCAGTACTTC. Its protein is CASSRTGNEQYF.

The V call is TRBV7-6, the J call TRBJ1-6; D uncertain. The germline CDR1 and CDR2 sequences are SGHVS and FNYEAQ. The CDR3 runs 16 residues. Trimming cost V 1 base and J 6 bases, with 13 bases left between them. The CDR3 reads CASSLGPRSGNSPLHF. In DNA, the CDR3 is TGTGCCAGCAGCTTAGGGCCGAGATCCGGTAATTCACCCCTCCACTTT.

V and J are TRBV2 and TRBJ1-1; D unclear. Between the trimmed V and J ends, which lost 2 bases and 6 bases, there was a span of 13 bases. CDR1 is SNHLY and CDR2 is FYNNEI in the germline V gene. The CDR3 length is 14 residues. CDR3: CASSERVSGPEAFF. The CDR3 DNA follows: TGTGCCAGCAGTGAAAGGGTCAGTGGCCCTGAAGCTTTCTTT.

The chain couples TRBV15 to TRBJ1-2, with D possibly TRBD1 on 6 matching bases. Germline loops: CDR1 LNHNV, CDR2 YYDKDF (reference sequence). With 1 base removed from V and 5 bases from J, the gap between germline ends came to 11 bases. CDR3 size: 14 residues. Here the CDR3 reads CATSRGQEGYGYTF. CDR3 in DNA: TGTGCCACCAGCAGAGGACAGGAGGGGTATGGCTACACCTTC.

The CDR3 coding sequence is TGTGCCAGCAGTCTCTCAGGGGTAAATGAGCAGTTCTTC. This encodes CASSLSGVNEQFF. The rearrangement links TRBV14 to TRBJ2-1; the D gene is possibly TRBD1 (6 bases). The germline V and J ends were trimmed by 6 bases and 7 bases, with 13 bases remaining between them. The CDR3 totals 13 residues. The germline CDR1 and CDR2 sequences are SGHDN and FVKESK.

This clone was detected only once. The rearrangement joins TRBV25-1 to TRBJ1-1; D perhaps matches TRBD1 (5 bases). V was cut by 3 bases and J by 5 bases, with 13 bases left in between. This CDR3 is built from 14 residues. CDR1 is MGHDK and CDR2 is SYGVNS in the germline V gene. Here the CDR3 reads CASSEGVRWTEAFF. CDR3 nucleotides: TGTGCCAGCAGTGAGGGGGTTAGGTGGACTGAAGCTTTCTTT.

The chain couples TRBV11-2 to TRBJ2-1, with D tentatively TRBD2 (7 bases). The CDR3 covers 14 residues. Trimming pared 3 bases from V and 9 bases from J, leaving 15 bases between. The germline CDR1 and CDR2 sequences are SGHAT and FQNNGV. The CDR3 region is CASSFPGGLSEQFF. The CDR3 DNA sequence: TGTGCCAGCAGCTTCCCGGGGGGCCTGAGTGAGCAGTTCTTC.

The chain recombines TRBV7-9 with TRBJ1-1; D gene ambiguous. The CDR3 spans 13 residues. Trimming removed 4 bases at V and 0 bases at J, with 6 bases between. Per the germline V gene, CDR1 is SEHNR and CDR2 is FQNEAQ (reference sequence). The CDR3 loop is CASSSSLNTEAFF. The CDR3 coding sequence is TGTGCCAGCAGCTCTAGTCTGAACACTGAAGCTTTCTTT.

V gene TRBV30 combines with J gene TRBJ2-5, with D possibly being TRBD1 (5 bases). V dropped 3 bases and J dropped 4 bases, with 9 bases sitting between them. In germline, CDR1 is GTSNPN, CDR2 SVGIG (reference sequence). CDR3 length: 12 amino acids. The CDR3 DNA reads TGTGCCTGGAGCCTCCAGGGAGAGACCCAGTACTTC. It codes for CAWSLQGETQYF.

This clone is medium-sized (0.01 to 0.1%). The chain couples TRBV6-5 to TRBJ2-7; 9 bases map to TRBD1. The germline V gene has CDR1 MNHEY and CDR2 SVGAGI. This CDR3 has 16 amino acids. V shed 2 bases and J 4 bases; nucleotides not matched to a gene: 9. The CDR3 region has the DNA TGTGCCAGCAGTTACGGGGTCTCGGACAGGGGTTACGAGCAGTACTTC. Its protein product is CASSYGVSDRGYEQYF.

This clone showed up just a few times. CDR3 coding DNA: TGCGCCAGCAGCTTAGCAGGGGTAGCCTACGAGCAGTACTTC. It encodes CASSLAGVAYEQYF. The rearrangement joins TRBV5-1 to TRBJ2-7, with a weak D call TRBD1 (6 bases). Trimming took off 2 bases at V and 2 bases at J, with 11 bases between the two ends. The CDR3 runs to 14 residues. Germline lookup yields CDR1 SGHRS and CDR2 YFSETQ.

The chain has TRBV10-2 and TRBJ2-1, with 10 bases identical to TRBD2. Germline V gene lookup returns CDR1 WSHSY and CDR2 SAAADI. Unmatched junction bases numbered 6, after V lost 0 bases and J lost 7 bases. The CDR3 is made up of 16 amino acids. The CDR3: CASSESRLAGANEQFF. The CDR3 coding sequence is TGCGCCAGCAGTGAGTCGAGGCTAGCGGGAGCGAATGAGCAGTTCTTC.

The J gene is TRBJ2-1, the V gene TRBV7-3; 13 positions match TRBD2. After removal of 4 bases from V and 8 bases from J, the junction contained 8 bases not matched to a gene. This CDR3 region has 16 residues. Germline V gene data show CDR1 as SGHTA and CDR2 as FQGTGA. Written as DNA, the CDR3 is TGTGCCAGCAGCTCAGGACTAGCGGGAGTAAGTGATGAGCAGTTCTTC. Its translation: CASSSGLAGVSDEQFF.

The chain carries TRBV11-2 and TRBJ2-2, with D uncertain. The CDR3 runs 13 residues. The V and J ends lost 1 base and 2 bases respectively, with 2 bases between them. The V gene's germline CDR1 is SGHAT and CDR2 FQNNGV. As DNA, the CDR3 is TGTGCCAGCAGCTTAGCCAACACCGGGGAGCTGTTTTTT. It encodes CASSLANTGELFF.

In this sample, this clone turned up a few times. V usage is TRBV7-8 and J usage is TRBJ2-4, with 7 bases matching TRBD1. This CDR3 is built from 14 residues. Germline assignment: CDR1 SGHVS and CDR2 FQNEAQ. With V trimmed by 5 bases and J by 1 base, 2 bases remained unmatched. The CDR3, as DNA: TGTGCCAGCAGCAGGGGGCTTGCCAAAAACATTCAGTACTTC. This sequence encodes CASSRGLAKNIQYF. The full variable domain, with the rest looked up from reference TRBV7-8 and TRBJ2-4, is GAGVSQSPRYKVAKRGQDVALRCDPISGHVSLFWYQQALGQGPEFLTYFQNEAQLDKSGLPSDRFFAERPEGSVSTLKIQRTQQEDSAVYLCASSRGLAKNIQYFGAGTRLSVL.

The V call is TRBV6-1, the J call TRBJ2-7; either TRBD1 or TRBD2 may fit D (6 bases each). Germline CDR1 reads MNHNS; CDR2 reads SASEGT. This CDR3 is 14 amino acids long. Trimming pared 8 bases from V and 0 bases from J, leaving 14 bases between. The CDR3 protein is CASRGQPSSYEQYF. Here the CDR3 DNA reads TGTGCCAGCCGGGGGCAGCCAAGCTCCTACGAGCAGTACTTC.

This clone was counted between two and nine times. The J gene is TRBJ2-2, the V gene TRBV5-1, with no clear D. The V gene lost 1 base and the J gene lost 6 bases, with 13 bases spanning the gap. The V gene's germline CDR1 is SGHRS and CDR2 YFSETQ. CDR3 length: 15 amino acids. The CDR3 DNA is TGCGCCAGCAGCTTGTCTTTATTTAACCCCGGGGAGCTGTTTTTT. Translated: CASSLSLFNPGELFF. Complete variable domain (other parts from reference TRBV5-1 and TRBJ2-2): KAGVTQTPRYLIKTRGQQVTLSCSPISGHRSVSWYQQTPGQGLQFLFEYFSETQRNKGNFPGRFSGRQFSNSRSEMNVSTLELGDSALYLCASSLSLFNPGELFFGEGSRLTVL.

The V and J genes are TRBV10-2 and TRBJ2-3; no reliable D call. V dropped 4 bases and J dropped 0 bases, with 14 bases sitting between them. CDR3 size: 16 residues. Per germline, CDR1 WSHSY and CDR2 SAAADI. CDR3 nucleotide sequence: TGCGCCAGCAGTGGGATGGGTTTCCCTAGCACAGATACGCAGTATTTT. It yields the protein CASSGMGFPSTDTQYF.

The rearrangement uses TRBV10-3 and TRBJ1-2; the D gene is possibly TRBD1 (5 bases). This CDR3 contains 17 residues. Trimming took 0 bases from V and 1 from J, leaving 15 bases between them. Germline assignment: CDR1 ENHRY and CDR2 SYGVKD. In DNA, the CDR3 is TGTGCCATCAGTGAGTCGACCCAGGCGGGGGGTAACTATGGCTACACCTTC. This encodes CAISESTQAGGNYGYTF.

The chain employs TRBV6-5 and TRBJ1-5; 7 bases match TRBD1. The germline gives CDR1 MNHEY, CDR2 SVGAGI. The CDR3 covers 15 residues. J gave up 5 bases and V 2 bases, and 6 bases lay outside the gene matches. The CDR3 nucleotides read TGTGCCAGCAGTTACGATTGGACAGGCTATCAGCCCCAGCATTTT. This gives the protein CASSYDWTGYQPQHF.

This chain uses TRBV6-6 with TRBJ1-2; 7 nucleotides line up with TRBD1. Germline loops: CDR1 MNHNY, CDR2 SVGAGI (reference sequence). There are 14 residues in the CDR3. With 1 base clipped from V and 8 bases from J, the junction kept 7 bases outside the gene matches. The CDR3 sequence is CASSYLNRGDGYTF. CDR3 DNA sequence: TGTGCCAGCAGTTACTTAAACAGGGGAGACGGCTACACCTTC.

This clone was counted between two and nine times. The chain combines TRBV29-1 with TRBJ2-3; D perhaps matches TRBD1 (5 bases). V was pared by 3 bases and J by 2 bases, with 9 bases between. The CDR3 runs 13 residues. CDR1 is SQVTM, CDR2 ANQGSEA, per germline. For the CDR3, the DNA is TGCAGCGTTGAGCCGACAGTCACAGATACGCAGTATTTT. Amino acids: CSVEPTVTDTQYF.